This T cell receptor beta chain was documented in a study of T cells after yellow fever vaccination. As for the study in general: For low cell numbers, libraries were made with SMART-Seq v4 Ultra Low Input. Study-level points and caveats: Once the booster was given, most primary-vaccination clones reappeared, at just under 98% for CD4 and roughly 90% for CD8. Although the secondary response was weaker, it peaked faster, at day 5 versus 15.

5'RACE template switching produced TCR cDNA carrying a universal primer site and UMIs. MiXCR, applied by TCRdb to the 5' RACE reads, yields one record per CDR3 protein. This sample has approximately 510,000 distinct CDR3 sequences, with about a fifth found just once. The table lists this clonotype with a few counts. Its specificity is not known. The CDR3 has 16 amino acids. The ends were cut back, 2 bases at V and 1 base at J, with 13 bases in the middle. Germline values: CDR1 SGHTA, CDR2 FQGTGA. The input for sequencing was PBMCs, taken roughly 20 days after the first yellow fever vaccination. The chain couples TRBV7-3 to TRBJ2-3; D is unclear. The clonotype was recovered from a man aged 18 to 30 who received the YFV17D yellow fever vaccine. Here the CDR3 DNA reads TGTGCCAGCAGCTTAGAAGTCGCCCCTGGCACAGATACGCAGTATTTT. Its translation is CASSLEVAPGTDTQYF.